This TCR beta chain derives from a study of a mutant IDH1 vaccine in newly diagnosed glioma. Study summary: Patients got radiotherapy, temozolomide, or both beforehand, and most got both.

Described time point: baseline, week 1 (first vaccination visit). This sample's treatment: pre-vaccination baseline after standard-of-care therapy. Donor tumors were new WHO grade 3 or 4 IDH1-mutant, ATRX-lost astrocytomas. The protocol was immunoSEQ multiplex PCR, while the TCRdb copy is restricted to in-frame clones and leaves out a portion. The repertoire holds tens of thousands of clones, over 60% seen once, with 1.5% to 2% in the top ten. CDR1 SNHLY and CDR2 FYNNEI come from the germline V gene. After removal of 3 bases from V and 6 bases from J, the junction contained 3 bases not matched to a gene. This CDR3 has 13 amino acids.

The genes are TRBV2 and TRBJ1-2; TRBD1 aligns across 8 bases. The receptor was derived from a woman aged 35 to 49 with glioma. The specimen comprised PBMCs, sampled from a glioma patient treated with radiotherapy, temozolomide or both. The CDR3 spells CASSEDRVDGYTF. Written as DNA, the CDR3 is TGTGCCAGCAGTGAGGACAGGGTCGATGGCTACACCTTC. The whole variable domain, remainder taken from reference TRBV2 and TRBJ1-2, is EPEVTQTPSHQVTQMGQEVILRCVPISNHLYFYWYRQILGQKVEFLVSFYNNEISEKSEIFDDQFSVERPDGSNFTLKIRSTKLEDSAMYFCASSEDRVDGYTFGSGTRLTVV.